A selection of T cell receptor beta chains follows, all from one sample in a study of regulatory T cells in long-lasting Graves disease. A single record per CDR3 protein comes from TCRdb applying MiXCR to the multiplex PCR reads. The sample lists roughly 220,000 distinct CDR3 sequences; approximately 20% were seen once. The material was peripheral blood mononuclear cells (PBMCs), obtained at new diagnosis, from a patient treated with antithyroid drugs. These receptors came from a female donor with Graves disease. Both conserved end residues are part of each CDR3. The order of the fields is V gene, J gene, D gene, clone size, CDR3 protein, CDR3 DNA. The D gene is left open where the match is weak. The size field is filled for only some rows; it gives once, few, many or a size class.

TRBV5-5,TRBJ1-4,-,many,CASSLGDASGKLFF,TGTGCCAGCAGCTTGGGAGACGCAAGCGGAAAACTGTTTTTT
TRBV20-1,TRBJ1-5,-,-,CSARGDSNNQPHHF,TGCAGTGCTAGAGGAGATTCGAACAATCAGCCCCATCATTTT
TRBV4-3,TRBJ1-4,-,-,CASSQDPSGASPGKLFF,TGCGCCAGCAGCCAAGATCCGTCCGGGGCCTCTCCAGGAAAACTGTTTTTT
TRBV30,TRBJ2-7,TRBD2,many,CAWSGAGGEQYF,TGTGCCTGGAGCGGTGCGGGAGGCGAGCAGTACTTC
TRBV18,TRBJ2-1,-,once,CASSPSGEQFF,TGTGCCAGCTCACCAAGCGGTGAGCAGTTCTTC
TRBV6-9,TRBJ2-3,TRBD2,-,CASSYRKTSEADTQYF,TGTGCCAGCAGTTATAGGAAAACTAGCGAAGCAGATACGCAGTATTTT
TRBV19,TRBJ1-3,TRBD1,many,CASSSGQGNTIYF,TGTGCCAGTAGTTCGGGACAGGGAAACACCATATATTTT
TRBV7-8,TRBJ2-1,TRBD2,many,CASSLVLVASIAGYNEQFF,TGTGCCAGCAGCTTAGTACTGGTCGCGTCAATAGCGGGTTACAATGAGCAGTTCTTC
TRBV20-1,TRBJ1-1,TRBD1,many,CSARATGGYTEAFF,TGCAGTGCTAGAGCGACAGGGGGGTACACTGAAGCTTTCTTT
TRBV9,TRBJ2-2,TRBD2,few,CASSAPPGTSGTTNTGELFF,TGTGCCAGCAGCGCACCCCCCGGGACTAGCGGGACCACGAACACCGGGGAGCTGTTTTTT
TRBV5-1,TRBJ1-1,TRBD1,many,CASSNPDRGPEAFF,TGCGCCAGCAGCAACCCCGACAGGGGACCTGAAGCTTTCTTT
TRBV6-2/TRBV6-3,TRBJ2-1,-,many,CASSLSSLARQFF,TGTGCCAGCAGTCTCTCTAGTCTCGCTAGGCAGTTCTTC
TRBV2,TRBJ1-2,-,many,CASSHNYGYTF,TGTGCCAGCAGTCATAACTATGGCTACACCTTC
TRBV7-9,TRBJ2-1,TRBD2,-,CASSFGGSLGNEQFF,TGTGCCAGCAGCTTCGGCGGGAGTTTGGGAAATGAGCAGTTCTTC
TRBV28,TRBJ2-1,TRBD1,many,CASSTGPGTGGNEQFF,TGTGCCAGCAGTACGGGGCCCGGGACAGGGGGCAATGAGCAGTTCTTC
TRBV20-1,TRBJ1-5,-,many,CSARDTYHQPQHF,TGCAGTGCTAGGGACACTTACCATCAGCCCCAGCATTTT
TRBV12-3/TRBV12-4,TRBJ2-7,-,many,CASSRGVEQYF,TGTGCCAGCAGTAGGGGCGTCGAGCAGTACTTC
TRBV2,TRBJ1-3,-,many,CASSAPGGNTIYF,TGTGCCAGCTCTGCACCGGGGGGAAACACCATATATTTT
TRBV2,TRBJ2-3,TRBD2,many,CASTVAGGPADTQYF,TGTGCCAGCACTGTAGCGGGAGGGCCCGCAGATACGCAGTATTTT
TRBV12-3/TRBV12-4,TRBJ1-5,-,many,CASSPTTGVYQPQHF,TGTGCCAGCAGCCCAACAACGGGAGTTTATCAGCCCCAGCATTTT
TRBV3-1,TRBJ2-5,TRBD2,many,CASSQGHFGTSGRDNQETQYF,TGTGCCAGCAGCCAAGGTCATTTTGGGACTAGCGGGAGGGATAACCAAGAGACCCAGTACTTC
TRBV14,TRBJ2-5,TRBD2,many,CASSQVLAGSETQYF,TGTGCCAGCAGCCAAGTGTTAGCGGGATCAGAGACCCAGTACTTC
TRBV27,TRBJ2-2,TRBD1,-,CASSLTYRGTGELFF,TGTGCCAGCAGTTTAACCTACAGGGGCACCGGGGAGCTGTTTTTT
TRBV5-5,TRBJ1-2,-,many,CASSLWDGGPYGYTF,TGTGCCAGCAGCTTGTGGGACGGAGGCCCCTATGGCTACACCTTC
TRBV2,TRBJ1-4,TRBD1,many,CASRRDRRSTNEKLFF,TGTGCCAGCCGCCGGGACAGGAGATCAACTAATGAAAAACTGTTTTTT
TRBV6-5,TRBJ2-5,TRBD1,many,CASSLTGTGPETQYF,TGTGCCAGCAGTTTAACCGGGACAGGGCCCGAGACCCAGTACTTC
TRBV6-1,TRBJ1-1,-,many,CASRETDLDTEAFF,TGTGCCAGCAGAGAGACAGACTTGGACACTGAAGCTTTCTTT
TRBV19,TRBJ2-7,TRBD2,many,CASSMTSGSYEQYF,TGTGCCAGTAGTATGACTAGCGGGTCCTACGAGCAGTACTTC
TRBV10-3,TRBJ2-5,-,-,CAISESWAPGQETQYF,TGTGCCATCAGTGAGTCGTGGGCCCCGGGGCAAGAGACCCAGTACTTC
TRBV6-2/TRBV6-3,TRBJ2-1,TRBD2,many,CASRRLAGSGDEQFF,TGTGCCAGCAGAAGACTAGCGGGTTCCGGGGATGAGCAGTTCTTC
TRBV20-1,TRBJ2-1,TRBD2,few,CSAMTGTSGSDEQFF,TGCAGTGCTATGACCGGGACTAGCGGGTCGGATGAGCAGTTCTTC